Listed here are 3 T cell receptor beta chains from one sample, sequenced in a study of shared clonotypes between healthy human individuals. Data came from immunoSEQ multiplex PCR; TCRdb stores just in-frame clones and leaves some out. The profile shows about 2.4 million clones, 80% to 95% of them singletons. The sequenced sample was naive CD4+ T cells from PBMCs. The sample's subset: CD45RA+ positively selected. These receptors all stem from a man between 18 and 29 years old in good health. Some clones in this sample may be carry-over from other donors' samples.

The gene calls are TRBV5-6 and TRBJ2-7; TRBD1 matches 7 bases. The germline gives CDR1 SGHDT, CDR2 YYEEEE. With V trimmed by 4 bases and J by 8 bases, 9 bases remained unmatched. The CDR3 totals 13 residues. Here the CDR3 reads CASSTRQGRKQYF. CDR3 coding DNA: TGTGCCAGCAGCACAAGACAGGGCCGAAAGCAGTACTTC.

The chain couples TRBV19 to TRBJ1-2; TRBD1 is a possible D gene (5 bases). The germline V and J ends were trimmed by 3 bases and 8 bases, with 10 bases remaining between them. This CDR3 region has 12 residues. Germline CDR1 and CDR2: LNHDA and SQIVND (reference sequence). The CDR3 DNA follows: TGTGCCAGTAGTATTGAAAGGGGAGGCTACACCTTC. Its translation is CASSIERGGYTF.

This clone was seen a handful of times. The sample contains more than one DNA sequence encoding this CDR3. The chain uses TRBV30 and TRBJ1-1; 9 positions match TRBD1. This CDR3 spans 15 amino acids. In germline, CDR1 is GTSNPN, CDR2 SVGIG (reference sequence). Trimming took 0 bases from V and 5 from J; bases not matched to a gene: 7. CDR3 region: CAWSVRGQGGTEAFF. DNA for the CDR3: TGTGCCTGGAGTGTCCGGGGACAGGGTGGGACTGAAGCTTTCTTT.